This TCR beta chain was sequenced during a study of cytomegalovirus exposure and HLA in healthy donors. Findings and caveats of the study: In a later analysis, TCR association rates varied by HLA locus: DRB1 most, HLA-C fewest. It has been reported that TCR beta sequences accurately predicted the HLA-A and HLA-B alleles of most subjects.

Comments on this clone: Its antigen is unidentified.

The primer mix had 60 Vbeta and 13 Jbeta primers. The protocol was immunoSEQ multiplex PCR, while the TCRdb copy is restricted to in-frame clones and leaves out a portion. The table includes about 170,000 clones, 65% to 90% detected once. Donors in the study were healthy people who gave bone marrow. Input material: PBMCs. The clonotype was recovered from a male donor in good health and CMV-seronegative.

The DNA for the CDR3 is TGTGCCAGCAGTGATGGACAGACCCCGGGGATGACCCAGTACTTC. Protein: CASSDGQTPGMTQYF. The J gene is TRBJ2-5, the V gene TRBV13, with D perhaps matching TRBD1 (6 bases). The germline V gene encodes CDR1 PRHDT and CDR2 FYEKMQ (reference sequence). The CDR3 extends over 15 amino acids. V lost 6 bases and J lost 7, with 21 bases in between. Based on the CDR3 plus reference TRBV13 and TRBJ2-5, the full variable domain is AAGVIQSPRHLIKEKRETATLKCYPIPRHDTVYWYQQGPGQDPQFLISFYEKMQSDKGSIPDRFSAQQFSDYHSELNMSSLELGDSALYFCASSDGQTPGMTQYFGPGTRLLVL.